This T cell receptor beta chain appears in the sequencing data of a study of radiation and T cells in renal cell carcinoma. The method was immunoSEQ multiplex PCR; TCRdb's version includes in-frame clones alone and lacks a portion of them. Among about 49,000 clones listed, roughly 80% were seen once. Time point denoted: baseline pretreatment blood. Treatment reported: 15 Gy SBRT to primary tumor, nephrectomy 4 weeks later. The V segment lost 0 bases and the J segment 9 bases; nucleotides outside the gene matches: 12. The CDR3 is 16 residues long. The germline CDR1 and CDR2 sequences are SGHRS and YFSETQ.

The chain links TRBV5-1 to TRBJ2-1; 7 bases line up with TRBD1. The sequenced sample was blood, obtained from a patient whose treatment included radiotherapy and nephrectomy. The receptor was isolated from a woman in her seventies with renal cell carcinoma. Here the CDR3 DNA reads TGCGCCAGCAGCTTGGCCCACAGGGGAGAGTTTGGTGAGCAGTTCTTC. Amino acid sequence: CASSLAHRGEFGEQFF.